Detailed here is one T cell receptor beta chain. Its antigen is unidentified. Naivety among CD8 cells was defined by CD45RO negativity and positive CCR7 selection, thereby excluding terminally differentiated effector memory CD45RA+ cells. This record belongs to a study of shared clonotypes between healthy human individuals. Overall study results and limits: Naive CD4 clonotype sharing across several donors was roughly 5%.

The germline V gene has CDR1 MGHRA and CDR2 YSYEKL. V was clipped by 1 base and J by 9 bases, with 22 bases between them. CDR3 length: 17 residues. Only in-frame clones appear in the TCRdb table, and some are missing; sequencing was by immunoSEQ multiplex PCR. The sample has some 1,900,000 clones; around 96% are singletons. The sequenced sample was naive CD8+ T cells sorted from blood. The TCR comes from a man between 18 and 35 years old in good health. V is TRBV4-1 and J is TRBJ2-1, with D possibly matching TRBD2 (6 bases). Written as DNA, the CDR3 is TGCGCCAGCAGCCAAGGTGATAGCGGCCAAATAGGTGGTGAGCAGTTCTTC. Its protein is CASSQGDSGQIGGEQFF.